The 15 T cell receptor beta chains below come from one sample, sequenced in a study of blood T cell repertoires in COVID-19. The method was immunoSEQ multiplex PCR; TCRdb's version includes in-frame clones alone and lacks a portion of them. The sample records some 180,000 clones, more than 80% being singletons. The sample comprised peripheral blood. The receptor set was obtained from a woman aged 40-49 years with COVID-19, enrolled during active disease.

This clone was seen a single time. CDR3 coding DNA: TGTGCCAGCAGCCCGAAACCGGTTGATAACACTGAAGCTTTCTTT. This encodes CASSPKPVDNTEAFF. The J gene is TRBJ1-1, the V gene TRBV7-9; no reliable D call. The CDR3 is 15 amino acids. Trimming cost V 5 bases and J 2 bases, with 15 bases left between them. Germline V gene sequence: CDR1 SEHNR, CDR2 FQNEAQ (reference sequence).

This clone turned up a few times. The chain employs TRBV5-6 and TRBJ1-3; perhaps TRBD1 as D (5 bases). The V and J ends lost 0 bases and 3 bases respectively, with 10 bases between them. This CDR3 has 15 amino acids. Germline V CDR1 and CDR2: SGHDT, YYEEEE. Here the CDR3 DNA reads TGTGCCAGCAGCTTGGTGTCGGGGGTTGGAAACACCATATATTTT. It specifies CASSLVSGVGNTIYF.

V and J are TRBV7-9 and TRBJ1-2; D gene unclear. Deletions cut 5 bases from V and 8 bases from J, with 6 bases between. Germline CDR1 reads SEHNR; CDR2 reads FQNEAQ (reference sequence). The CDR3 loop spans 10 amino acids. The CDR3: CASSTIGYTF. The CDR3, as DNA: TGTGCCAGCAGCACAATAGGCTACACCTTC.

The DNA of the CDR3 is TGTGCCAGCCTCACCACCCGGAGCTCCTACAATGAGCAGTTCTTC. Its protein product is CASLTTRSSYNEQFF. The gene calls are TRBV28 and TRBJ2-1; the D is unclear. With 8 bases removed from V and 0 bases from J, the gap between germline ends came to 14 bases. Per the germline V gene, CDR1 is MDHEN and CDR2 is SYDVKM. CDR3 length equals 15 residues.

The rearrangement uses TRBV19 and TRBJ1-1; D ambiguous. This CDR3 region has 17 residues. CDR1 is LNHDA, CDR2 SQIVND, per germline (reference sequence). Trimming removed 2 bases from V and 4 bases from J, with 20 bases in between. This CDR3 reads CASSIRSRSPKVTEAFF. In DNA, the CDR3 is TGTGCCAGTAGTATACGGTCAAGATCACCCAAAGTCACTGAAGCTTTCTTT.

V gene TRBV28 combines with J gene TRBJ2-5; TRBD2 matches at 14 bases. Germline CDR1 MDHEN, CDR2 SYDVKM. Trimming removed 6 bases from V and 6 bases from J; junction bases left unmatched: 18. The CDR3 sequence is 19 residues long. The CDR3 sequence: CASSPTIGLAGGDGKTQYF. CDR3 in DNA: TGTGCCAGCAGCCCTACCATCGGACTAGCGGGAGGCGATGGAAAGACCCAGTACTTC.

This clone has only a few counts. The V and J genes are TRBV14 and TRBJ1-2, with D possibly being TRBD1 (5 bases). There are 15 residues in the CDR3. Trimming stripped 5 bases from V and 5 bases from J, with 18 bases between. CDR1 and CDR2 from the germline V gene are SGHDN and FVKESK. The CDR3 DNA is TGTGCCAGCAGCGGGGGGAGGCAGGGTGAATATGGCTACACCTTC. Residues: CASSGGRQGEYGYTF. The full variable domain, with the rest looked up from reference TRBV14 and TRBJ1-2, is EAGVTQFPSHSVIEKGQTVTLRCDPISGHDNLYWYRRVMGKEIKFLLHFVKESKQDESGMPNNRFLAERTGGTYSTLKVQPAELEDSGVYFCASSGGRQGEYGYTFGSGTRLTVV.

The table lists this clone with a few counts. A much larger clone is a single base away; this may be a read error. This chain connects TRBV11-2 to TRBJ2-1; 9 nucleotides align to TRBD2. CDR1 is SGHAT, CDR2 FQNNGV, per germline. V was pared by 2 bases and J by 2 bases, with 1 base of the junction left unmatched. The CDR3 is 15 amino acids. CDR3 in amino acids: CASSLIAGAYNEQFF. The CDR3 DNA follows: TGTGCCAGCAGCTTAATAGCGGGAGCCTACAATGAGCAGTTCTTC.

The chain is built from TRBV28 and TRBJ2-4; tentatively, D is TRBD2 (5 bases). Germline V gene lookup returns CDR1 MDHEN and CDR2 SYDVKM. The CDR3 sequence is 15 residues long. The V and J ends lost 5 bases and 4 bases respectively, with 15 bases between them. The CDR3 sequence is CASSHPQPGKNIQYF. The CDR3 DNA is TGTGCCAGCAGTCACCCTCAACCGGGAAAAAACATTCAGTACTTC.

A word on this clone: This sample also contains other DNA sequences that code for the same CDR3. The CDR3 loop is CASSLGGSGANVLTF. CDR3 sequence (DNA): TGTGCCAGCAGCTTAGGAGGCTCTGGGGCCAACGTCCTGACTTTC. The J gene is TRBJ2-6, the V gene TRBV7-6; no clear D gene. Germline V gene sequence: CDR1 SGHVS, CDR2 FNYEAQ. The CDR3 totals 15 residues. V gave up 1 base and J gave up 0 bases, with 4 bases separating them. Full variable domain (outside the CDR3, taken from reference TRBV7-6 and TRBJ2-6): GAGVSQSPRYKVTKRGQDVALRCDPISGHVSLYWYRQALGQGPEFLTYFNYEAQQDKSGLPNDRFSAERPEGSISTLTIQRTEQRDSAMYRCASSLGGSGANVLTFGAGSRLTVL.

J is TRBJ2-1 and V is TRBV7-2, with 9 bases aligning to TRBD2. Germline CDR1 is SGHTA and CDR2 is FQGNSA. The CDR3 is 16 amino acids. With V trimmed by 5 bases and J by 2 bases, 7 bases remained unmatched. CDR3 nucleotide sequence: TGTGCCAGCAGCCTAACAGCGGGAGGTACCTACAATGAGCAGTTCTTC. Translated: CASSLTAGGTYNEQFF. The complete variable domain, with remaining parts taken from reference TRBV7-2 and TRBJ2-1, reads GAGVSQSPSNKVTEKGKDVELRCDPISGHTALYWYRQSLGQGLEFLIYFQGNSAPDKSGLPSDRFSAERTGGSVSTLTIQRTQQEDSAVYLCASSLTAGGTYNEQFFGPGTRLTVL.

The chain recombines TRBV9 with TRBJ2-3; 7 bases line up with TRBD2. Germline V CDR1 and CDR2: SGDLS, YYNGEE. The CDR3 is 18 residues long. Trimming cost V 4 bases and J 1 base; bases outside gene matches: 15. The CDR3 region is CASSPSGMTSRGTDTQYF. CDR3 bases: TGTGCCAGCAGCCCTAGTGGGATGACTAGCCGAGGCACAGATACGCAGTATTTT.

The CDR3 sequence: CASRTGLEPEQYV. For the CDR3, the DNA is TGTGCCAGCAGGACCGGACTAGAACCCGAGCAGTACGTC. The chain employs TRBV7-9 and TRBJ2-7; TRBD2 aligns across 7 bases. The CDR3 extends over 13 amino acids. Trimming at V came to 6 bases and at J to 6 bases, leaving 8 bases not matched to a gene. Germline CDR1 reads SEHNR; CDR2 reads FQNEAQ (reference sequence).

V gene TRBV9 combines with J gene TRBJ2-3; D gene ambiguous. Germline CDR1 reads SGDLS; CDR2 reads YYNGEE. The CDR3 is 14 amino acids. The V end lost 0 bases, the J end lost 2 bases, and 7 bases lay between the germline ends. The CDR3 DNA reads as TGTGCCAGCAGCGTAGGCGACTTCACAGATACGCAGTATTTT. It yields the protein CASSVGDFTDTQYF.

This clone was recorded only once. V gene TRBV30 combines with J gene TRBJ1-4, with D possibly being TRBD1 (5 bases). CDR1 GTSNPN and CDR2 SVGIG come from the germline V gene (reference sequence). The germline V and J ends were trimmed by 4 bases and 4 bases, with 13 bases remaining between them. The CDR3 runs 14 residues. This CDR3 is CAWNRGISNEKLFF. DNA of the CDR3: TGTGCCTGGAATCGGGGGATCAGTAATGAAAAACTGTTTTTT.